This TCR beta chain was sequenced during a study of blood T cell repertoires in COVID-19 (dated by TCRdb to 2019 to 2021). Background on the whole study: The collaborator samples originated in the United States, Italy and Spain and spanned the acute and convalescent phases of COVID-19. The prospective study material was composed of cDNA or gDNA derived from T cells, B-cell-depleted T cells, or PBMCs. Subjects who had been exposed to COVID-19, were actively infected with it, or had recovered from it provided the deeply sampled blood TCRbeta repertoires that made up the dataset. The repertoires were released in a freely available public database intended as a resource for research on the immune response to SARS-CoV-2. The samples were drawn from two sources: the first 160 participants of the ongoing ImmuneRACE study, and 1,000 to 1,500 subjects contributed by 6 global collaborators. The sample metadata nearly always contained a de-identified subject ID, COVID-19 status, age in years and sex. Where available, HLA class I and class II types were obtained from metadata supplied by the sample provider rather than from assay-based typing.

The full study reports these points: Clinical and demographic metadata were provided uncurated, with the amount varying by source and participant.

The immunoSEQ Assay, a bias-controlled multiplex PCR, was used to amplify TCRbeta CDR3 regions from genomic DNA. Per the original workflow: The number of nucleated cells in each sample was estimated by amplification of reference gene primers within the assay. Sequence reads were collapsed and filtered to measure the absolute abundance of every unique TCRbeta CDR3 rearrangement. Productive Simpson clonality was computed per sample as the square root of Simpson's diversity index over productive rearrangements. The table was pulled from immuneACCESS by TCRdb, which kept in-frame rearrangements only. Such tables lose some clones; where checked, under half of the loss comes from unresolved V genes, and the rest has no known cause. The V and J calls and the clone size are those of that table, but D and trimming were determined from the DNA. Here the sample has 300,000 to 400,000 clones; 70% to 90% occur a single time. The biggest ten clones account for more than 0.95% of the sample.

Details on this clone: The target of this receptor is not known. The input lacks base qualities; no much larger clone sits a single base away.

Participants in the prospective study were aged roughly 18 to 100 years, lived in about two dozen United States geographic areas, and enrolled through a virtual design. In the prospective study, participants were assigned to cohorts based on the clinical history participants reported in a screening survey and a study questionnaire. For ImmuneRACE Cohort 3, a participant was defined as recovered based on two consecutive negative NP/OP PCR tests, clearance by a healthcare professional, or resolution of symptoms. Each participant in the prospective study had whole blood, serum and a nasopharyngeal or oropharyngeal swab collected by mobile phlebotomists. Over a roughly 2-month period, participants in the prospective study had the option of providing additional blood draws and questionnaires. Blood samples from the prospective study were shipped frozen or at room temperature prior to DNA extraction.

Reading the germline V gene (reference sequence) gives CDR1 LGHDT and CDR2 YNNKEL. At the junction V is shortened by 1 base and J by 8 bases; bases outside the gene matches: 5. Counted from cysteine to phenylalanine, this CDR3 has 15 amino acids. Only the CDR3 part of the read is kept: 45 bases, read in frame from the first base. The sample consisted of PBMCs or T cells enriched from blood (not recorded which). The source of this sequence is a woman between 18 and 30 years old who had recovered from COVID-19. Recombination joined TRBV3-1 (or the pseudogene TRBV3-2) with TRBJ1-2; TRBD1 aligns with 12 central bases. The DNA sequence follows: TGTGCCAGCAGCCAAGCCGGGACAGGGGGCTCGGGCTACACCTTC. Translated, it reads CASSQAGTGGSGYTF.